This T cell receptor beta chain was found in a study of cytomegalovirus exposure and HLA in healthy donors. Study background: From HLA-typed donors, an early data release held approximately 85 million unique TCRs.

The V and J ends lost 5 bases and 5 bases, in that order; junction bases with no gene match: 8. The CDR3 has 15 residues. Germline V gene lookup returns CDR1 SEHNR and CDR2 FQNEAQ (reference sequence). Researchers ran the PCR with 60 Vbeta and 13 Jbeta primers. TCRdb's table, derived via immunoSEQ multiplex PCR, lists solely in-frame clones and lacks some. The profile shows over 85,000 clones, roughly 79% of them singletons. Remarks on this clone: Its antigen is not identified.

Study-wide results and caveats: Earlier analysis found most TCR beta V segments productive about 90% or about 30% of the time.

The material sequenced was PBMCs. The sequence was collected from a woman in her thirties or forties in good health and CMV-seronegative. The genes are TRBV7-9 and TRBJ2-7, with 11 nucleotides matching TRBD1. The CDR3 loop is CASSRRTGGYHEQYF. In DNA form, the CDR3 reads TGTGCCAGCAGCCGACGGACAGGGGGCTACCACGAGCAGTACTTC.